This TCR beta chain came from a study of vaccination effects on CD4 cells after COVID-19. Across the whole study: Wells containing 1.5 million to 2.5 million PBMC each were cultured with 10 IU/ml IL-2 and approximately 10 ug/ml peptides. Points from the study as a whole: Cross-reactivity toward common cold coronaviruses was confined to only 1 of 255 vaccine-induced clones in healthy vaccinees. Marked clonal contraction was seen late after vaccination (in both infection- and vaccine-induced clones).

TCRdb's table, derived via immunoSEQ multiplex PCR, lists solely in-frame clones and lacks some. The table includes about 73,000 clones, less than 75% detected once. The CDR3 is 13 residues long. The V and J ends lost 3 bases and 7 bases respectively, with 10 bases between them. Germline CDR1 is MNHEY and CDR2 is SMNVEV (reference sequence). Following 10 days of culture, CD4+ T cells were isolated. BNT162b2 vaccine or mRNA-1273 vaccine was given to participants in two doses. A remark on this clone: Antigen specificity is unknown.

The clonotype comes from a human donor who received a COVID-19 vaccine. The starting material was CD4+ T cells from PBMCs cultured without peptide, obtained after COVID-19 vaccination. V gene TRBV27 combines with J gene TRBJ1-5; D ambiguous. This CDR3 is CASSFGYLQPQHF. CDR3 nucleotide sequence: TGTGCCAGCAGTTTTGGGTATTTGCAGCCCCAGCATTTT.